Sequencing of this TCR beta chain was carried out in a study of T cell repertoires in cytomegalovirus infection. Study information: Public TCR beta signatures provided an indication of both CMV infection and a matching HLA type.

CDR1 MGHRA and CDR2 YSYEKL come from the germline V gene. This CDR3 is built from 17 residues. V shed 1 base and J 1 base; nucleotides not matched to a gene: 8. Each CDR3 protein gets one entry after TCRdb re-called the reads with MiXCR. Of 450,000 to 600,000 distinct CDR3 sequences in the sample, around 11% were seen once. There are many counts of this clonotype. This TCR was sampled from a human donor in good health (CMV status not recorded). Some clones in this sample may be carry-over from other donors' samples. V and J are TRBV4-1 and TRBJ1-1; TRBD1 matches at 8 bases. Specimen: PBMCs. CDR3: CASSQVGAGGRNTEAFF. The CDR3 DNA reads as TGCGCCAGCAGCCAAGTGGGAGCAGGGGGCAGGAACACTGAAGCTTTCTTT.